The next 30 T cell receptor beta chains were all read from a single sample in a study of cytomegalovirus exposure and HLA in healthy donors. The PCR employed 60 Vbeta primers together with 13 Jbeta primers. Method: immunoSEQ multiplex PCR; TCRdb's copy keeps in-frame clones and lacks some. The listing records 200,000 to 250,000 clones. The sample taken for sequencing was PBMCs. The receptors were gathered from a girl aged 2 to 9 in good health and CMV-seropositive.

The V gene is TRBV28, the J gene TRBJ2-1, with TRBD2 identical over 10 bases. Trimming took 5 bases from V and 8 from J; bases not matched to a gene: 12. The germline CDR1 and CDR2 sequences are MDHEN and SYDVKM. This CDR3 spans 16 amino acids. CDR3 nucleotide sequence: TGTGCCAGCAGTACCCCTAGCGGGAGTACCCCCTATGAGCAGTTCTTC. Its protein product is CASSTPSGSTPYEQFF.

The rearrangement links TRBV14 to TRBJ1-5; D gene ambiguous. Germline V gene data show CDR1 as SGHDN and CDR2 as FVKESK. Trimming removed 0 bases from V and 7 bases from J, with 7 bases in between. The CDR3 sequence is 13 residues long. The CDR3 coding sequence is TGTGCCAGCAGCCAAGATCAGTCCCAGCCCCAGCATTTT. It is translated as CASSQDQSQPQHF.

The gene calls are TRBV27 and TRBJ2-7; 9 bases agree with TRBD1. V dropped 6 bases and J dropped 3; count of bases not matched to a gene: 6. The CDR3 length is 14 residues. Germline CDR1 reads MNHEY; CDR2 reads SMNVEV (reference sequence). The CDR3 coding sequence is TGTGCCAGCAGAAAAACAGGGGGCGGCTACGAGCAGTACTTC. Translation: CASRKTGGGYEQYF.

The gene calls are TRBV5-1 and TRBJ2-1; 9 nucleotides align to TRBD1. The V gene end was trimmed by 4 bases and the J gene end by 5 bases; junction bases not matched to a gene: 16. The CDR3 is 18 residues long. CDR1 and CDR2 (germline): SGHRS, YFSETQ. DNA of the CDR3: TGCGCCAGCAGCCGGATAACCGGGACAGGGAAAACCCACAATGAGCAGTTCTTC. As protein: CASSRITGTGKTHNEQFF.

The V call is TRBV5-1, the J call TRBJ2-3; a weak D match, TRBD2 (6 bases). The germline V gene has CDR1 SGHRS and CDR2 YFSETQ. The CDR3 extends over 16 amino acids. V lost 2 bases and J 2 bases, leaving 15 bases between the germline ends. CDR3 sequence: CASSFASAGLTDTQYF. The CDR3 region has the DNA TGCGCCAGCAGCTTCGCTTCCGCGGGGCTCACAGATACGCAGTATTTT.

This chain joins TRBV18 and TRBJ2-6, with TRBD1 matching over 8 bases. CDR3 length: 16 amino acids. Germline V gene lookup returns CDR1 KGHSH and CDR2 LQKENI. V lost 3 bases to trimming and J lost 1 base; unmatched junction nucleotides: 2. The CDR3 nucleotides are TGTGCCAGCTCACCTAGACAGGGGTCTGGGGCCAACGTCCTGACTTTC. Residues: CASSPRQGSGANVLTF.

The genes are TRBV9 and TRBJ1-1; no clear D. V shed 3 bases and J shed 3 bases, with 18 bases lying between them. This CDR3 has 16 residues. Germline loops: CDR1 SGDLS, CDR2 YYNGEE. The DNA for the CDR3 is TGTGCCAGCAGCGCCCGTGGGAGGGAGGCGGACACTGAAGCTTTCTTT. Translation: CASSARGREADTEAFF. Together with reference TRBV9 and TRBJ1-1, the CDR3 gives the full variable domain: DSGVTQTPKHLITATGQRVTLRCSPRSGDLSVYWYQQSLDQGLQFLIQYYNGEERAKGNILERFSAQQFPDLHSELNLSSLELGDSALYFCASSARGREADTEAFFGQGTRLTVV.

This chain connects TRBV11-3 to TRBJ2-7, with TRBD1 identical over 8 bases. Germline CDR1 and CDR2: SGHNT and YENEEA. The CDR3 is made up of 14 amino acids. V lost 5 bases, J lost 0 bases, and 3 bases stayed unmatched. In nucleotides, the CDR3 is TGTGCCAGCAGCCGGACAGGGAACTCCTACGAGCAGTACTTC. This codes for CASSRTGNSYEQYF.

CDR3 sequence (DNA): TGTGCCATCAGACCCGGAATGGGACAGAAGGGAGAGACCCAGTACTTC. The encoded protein is CAIRPGMGQKGETQYF. The rearrangement uses TRBV10-3 and TRBJ2-5, with TRBD1 identical over 7 bases. The germline V gene encodes CDR1 ENHRY and CDR2 SYGVKD. The CDR3 consists of 16 residues. V lost 6 bases, J lost 4 bases, and 14 bases stayed unmatched.

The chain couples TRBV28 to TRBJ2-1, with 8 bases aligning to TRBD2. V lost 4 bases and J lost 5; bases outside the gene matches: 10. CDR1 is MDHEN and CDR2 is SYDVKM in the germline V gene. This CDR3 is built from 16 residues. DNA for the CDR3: TGTGCCAGCAGTTCACCAGCGGGAGTGGGGGACAATGAGCAGTTCTTC. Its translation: CASSSPAGVGDNEQFF.

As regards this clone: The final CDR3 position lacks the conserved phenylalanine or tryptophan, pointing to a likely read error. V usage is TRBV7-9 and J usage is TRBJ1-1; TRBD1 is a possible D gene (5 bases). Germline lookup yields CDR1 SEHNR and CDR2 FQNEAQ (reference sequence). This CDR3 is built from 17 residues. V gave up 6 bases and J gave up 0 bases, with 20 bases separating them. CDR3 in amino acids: CASSPDRGAGMNTEAFL. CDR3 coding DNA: TGTGCCAGCAGTCCAGATAGGGGCGCTGGAATGAACACTGAAGCTTTCCTT.

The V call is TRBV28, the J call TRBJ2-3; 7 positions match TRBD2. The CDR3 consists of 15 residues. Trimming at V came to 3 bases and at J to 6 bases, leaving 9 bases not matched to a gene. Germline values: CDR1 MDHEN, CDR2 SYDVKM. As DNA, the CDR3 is TGTGCCAGCAGTTTGCGGGGGTATGGGGTGGATACGCAGTATTTT. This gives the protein CASSLRGYGVDTQYF.

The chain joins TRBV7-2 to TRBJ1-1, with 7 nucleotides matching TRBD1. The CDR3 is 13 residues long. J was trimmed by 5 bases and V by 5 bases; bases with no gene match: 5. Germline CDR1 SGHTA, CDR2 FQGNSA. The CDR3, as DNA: TGTGCCAGCAGCCGACAGGGAATTACTGAAGCTTTCTTT. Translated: CASSRQGITEAFF. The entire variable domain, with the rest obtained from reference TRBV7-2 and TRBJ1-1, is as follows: GAGVSQSPSNKVTEKGKDVELRCDPISGHTALYWYRQSLGQGLEFLIYFQGNSAPDKSGLPSDRFSAERTGGSVSTLTIQRTQQEDSAVYLCASSRQGITEAFFGQGTRLTVV.

The CDR3 reads CSVETGAGNTIYF. DNA for the CDR3: TGCAGCGTTGAAACGGGGGCTGGAAACACCATATATTTT. The rearrangement joins TRBV29-1 to TRBJ1-3, with a tentative D call TRBD1 (5 bases). The CDR3 is 13 residues long. Germline V lookup: CDR1 SQVTM, CDR2 ANQGSEA. The V end lost 2 bases, the J end lost 2 bases, and 7 bases lay between the germline ends. Full variable domain (missing parts from reference TRBV29-1 and TRBJ1-3): SAVISQKPSRDICQRGTSLTIQCQVDSQVTMMFWYRQQPGQSLTLIATANQGSEATYESGFVIDKFPISRPNLTFSTLTVSNMSPEDSSIYLCSVETGAGNTIYFGEGSWLTVV.

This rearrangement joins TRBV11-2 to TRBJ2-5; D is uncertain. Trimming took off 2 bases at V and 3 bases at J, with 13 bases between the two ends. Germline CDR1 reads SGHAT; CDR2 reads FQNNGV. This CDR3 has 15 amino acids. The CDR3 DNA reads TGTGCCAGCAGCTTAACGACTCCTGTCGAAGAGACCCAGTACTTC. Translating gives CASSLTTPVEETQYF.

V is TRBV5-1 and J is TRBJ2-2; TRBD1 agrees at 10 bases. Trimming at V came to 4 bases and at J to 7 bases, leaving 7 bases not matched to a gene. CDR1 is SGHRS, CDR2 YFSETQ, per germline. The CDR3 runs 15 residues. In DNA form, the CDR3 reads TGCGCCAGCAGCCTCGGACAGGGGGGGAGCGGGGAGCTGTTTTTT. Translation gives CASSLGQGGSGELFF.

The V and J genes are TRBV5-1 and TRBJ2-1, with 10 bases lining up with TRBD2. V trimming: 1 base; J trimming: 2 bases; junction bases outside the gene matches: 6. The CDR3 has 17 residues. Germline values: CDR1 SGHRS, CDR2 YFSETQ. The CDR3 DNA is TGCGCCAGCAGCTTGAAGGTAGCGGGAGGCCCCTACAATGAGCAGTTCTTC. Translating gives CASSLKVAGGPYNEQFF.

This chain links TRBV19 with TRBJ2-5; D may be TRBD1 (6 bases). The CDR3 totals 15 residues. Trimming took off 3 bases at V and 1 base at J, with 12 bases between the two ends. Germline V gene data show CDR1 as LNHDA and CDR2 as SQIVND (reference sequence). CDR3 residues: CASSMGRDIQETQYF. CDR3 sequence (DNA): TGTGCCAGTAGTATGGGCCGGGACATCCAAGAGACCCAGTACTTC.

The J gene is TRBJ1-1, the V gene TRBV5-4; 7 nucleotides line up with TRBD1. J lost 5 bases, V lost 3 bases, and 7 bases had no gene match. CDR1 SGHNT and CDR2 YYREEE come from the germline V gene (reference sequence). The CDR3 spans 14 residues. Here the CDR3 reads CASSSNRGKTEAFF. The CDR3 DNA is TGTGCCAGCAGCTCAAACAGGGGAAAGACTGAAGCTTTCTTT.

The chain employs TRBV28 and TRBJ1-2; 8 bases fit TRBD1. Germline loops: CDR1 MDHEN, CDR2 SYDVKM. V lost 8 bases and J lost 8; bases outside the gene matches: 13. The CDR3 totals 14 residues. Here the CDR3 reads CASQVGDRGQGYTF. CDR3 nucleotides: TGTGCCAGCCAAGTGGGTGACAGGGGACAAGGCTACACCTTC.

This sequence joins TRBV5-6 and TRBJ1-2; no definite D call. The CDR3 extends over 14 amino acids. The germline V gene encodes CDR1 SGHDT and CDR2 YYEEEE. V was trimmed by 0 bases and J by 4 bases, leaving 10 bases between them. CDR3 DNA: TGTGCCAGCAGCTTGGGGACGGGATCCTATGGCTACACCTTC. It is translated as CASSLGTGSYGYTF.

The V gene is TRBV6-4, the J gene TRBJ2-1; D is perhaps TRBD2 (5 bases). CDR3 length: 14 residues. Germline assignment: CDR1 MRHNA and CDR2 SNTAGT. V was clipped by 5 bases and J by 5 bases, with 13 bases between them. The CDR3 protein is CASSRLAVDNEQFF. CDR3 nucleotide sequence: TGTGCCAGCAGTCGGCTAGCAGTCGACAATGAGCAGTTCTTC.

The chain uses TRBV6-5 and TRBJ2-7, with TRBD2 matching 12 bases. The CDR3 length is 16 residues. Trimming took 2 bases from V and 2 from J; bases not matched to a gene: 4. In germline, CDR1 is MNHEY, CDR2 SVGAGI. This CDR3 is CASSYGLAGNPYEQYF. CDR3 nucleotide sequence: TGTGCCAGCAGTTACGGACTAGCGGGAAATCCCTACGAGCAGTACTTC.

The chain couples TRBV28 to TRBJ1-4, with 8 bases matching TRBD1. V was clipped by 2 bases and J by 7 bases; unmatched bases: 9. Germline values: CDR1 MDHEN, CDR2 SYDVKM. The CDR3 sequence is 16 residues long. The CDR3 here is CASSLGRWQGAEKLFF. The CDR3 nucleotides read TGTGCCAGCAGTTTAGGGCGGTGGCAGGGGGCTGAAAAACTGTTTTTT.

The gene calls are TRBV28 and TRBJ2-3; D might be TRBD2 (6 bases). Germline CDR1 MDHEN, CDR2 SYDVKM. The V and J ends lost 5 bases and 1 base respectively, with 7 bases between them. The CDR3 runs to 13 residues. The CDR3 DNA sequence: TGTGCCAGCAGTCCGGGGGGCACAGATACGCAGTATTTT. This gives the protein CASSPGGTDTQYF.

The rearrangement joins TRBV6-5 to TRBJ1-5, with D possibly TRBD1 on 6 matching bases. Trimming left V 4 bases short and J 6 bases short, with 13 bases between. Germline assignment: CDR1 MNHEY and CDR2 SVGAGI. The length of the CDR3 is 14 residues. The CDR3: CASSSTGFAQPQHF. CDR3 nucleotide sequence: TGTGCCAGCAGTTCAACAGGGTTTGCTCAGCCCCAGCATTTT.

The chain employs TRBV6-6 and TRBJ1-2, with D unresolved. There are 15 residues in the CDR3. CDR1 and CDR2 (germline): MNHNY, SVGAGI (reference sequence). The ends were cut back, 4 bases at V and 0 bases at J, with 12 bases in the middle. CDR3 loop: CASSSRALTNYGYTF. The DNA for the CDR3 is TGTGCCAGCAGTTCGAGGGCCCTTACTAACTATGGCTACACCTTC.

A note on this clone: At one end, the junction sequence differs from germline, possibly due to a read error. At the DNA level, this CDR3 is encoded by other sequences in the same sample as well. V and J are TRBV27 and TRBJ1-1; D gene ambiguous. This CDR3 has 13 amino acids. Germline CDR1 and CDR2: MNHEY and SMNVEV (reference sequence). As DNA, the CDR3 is TGCGCCAGCAGTTTAGTCGGTTTCGCTGAAGCTTTCTTT. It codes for CASSLVGFAEAFF.

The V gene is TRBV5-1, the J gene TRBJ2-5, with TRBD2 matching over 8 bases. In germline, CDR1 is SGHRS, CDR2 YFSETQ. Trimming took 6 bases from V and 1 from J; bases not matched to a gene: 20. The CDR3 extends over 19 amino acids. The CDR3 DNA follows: TGCGCCAGCACCACCCGGGCAGGGGCGGTTAGCGGGACCCAAGAGACCCAGTACTTC. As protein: CASTTRAGAVSGTQETQYF. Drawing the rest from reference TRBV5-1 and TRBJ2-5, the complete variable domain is KAGVTQTPRYLIKTRGQQVTLSCSPISGHRSVSWYQQTPGQGLQFLFEYFSETQRNKGNFPGRFSGRQFSNSRSEMNVSTLELGDSALYLCASTTRAGAVSGTQETQYFGPGTRLLVL.

DNA for the CDR3: TGTGCCAGCAGCTTAAGCGGGAGGGGCACAGATACGCAGTATTTT. This codes for CASSLSGRGTDTQYF. The chain employs TRBV7-2 and TRBJ2-3, with 10 bases identical to TRBD2. The CDR3 totals 15 residues. Trimming took 2 bases from V and 1 from J; bases not matched to a gene: 0. Germline assignment: CDR1 SGHTA and CDR2 FQGNSA.